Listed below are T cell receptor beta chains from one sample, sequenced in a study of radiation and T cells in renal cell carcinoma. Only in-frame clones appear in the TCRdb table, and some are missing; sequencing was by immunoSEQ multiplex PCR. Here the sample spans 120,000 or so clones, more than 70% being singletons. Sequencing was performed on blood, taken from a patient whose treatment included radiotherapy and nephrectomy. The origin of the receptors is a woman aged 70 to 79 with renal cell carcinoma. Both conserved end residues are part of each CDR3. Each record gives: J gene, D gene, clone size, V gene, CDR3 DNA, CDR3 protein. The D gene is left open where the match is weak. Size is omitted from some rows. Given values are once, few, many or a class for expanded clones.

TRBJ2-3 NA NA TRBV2 TGTGCCAGCACGACAGGCGTTGGAGATACGCAGTATTTT CASTTGVGDTQYF
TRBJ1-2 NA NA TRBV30 TGTGCCTGGGATGGGAAGGTATTCTTCGATGGCTACACCTTC CAWDGKVFFDGYTF
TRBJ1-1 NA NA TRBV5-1 TGCGCCAGCAGCTTGGGGTCAGATCAGAACACTGAAGCTTTCTTT CASSLGSDQNTEAFF
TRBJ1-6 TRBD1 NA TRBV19 TGTGCCAGTAGTCGACAGGGAGACTCACCCCTCCACTTT CASSRQGDSPLHF
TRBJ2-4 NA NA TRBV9 TGTGCCAGCAGCGACCAACCGGGGGGCTACAATACCAAAAACATTCAGTACTTC CASSDQPGGYNTKNIQYF
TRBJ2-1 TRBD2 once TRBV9 TGTGCCAGCAGCGTAGAGAGGCTAGCGGGGGGCCCCTACAATGAGCAGTTCTTC CASSVERLAGGPYNEQFF
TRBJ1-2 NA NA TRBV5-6 TGTGCCAGCAGCCTGTCGTCGGGAGGTGGCTACACCTTC CASSLSSGGGYTF
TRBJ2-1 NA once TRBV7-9 TGTGCCAGCAGCCCCGGGACACCCCTGTTCTTC CASSPGTPLFF
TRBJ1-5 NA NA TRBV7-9 TGTGCCAGCAGCTTATTGCCGGGTCAGCCCCAGCATTTT CASSLLPGQPQHF
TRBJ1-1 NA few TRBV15 TGTGCCACCAGCAGAGAGGGCCAGGGGAACAGTGAAGCTTTCTTT CATSREGQGNSEAFF
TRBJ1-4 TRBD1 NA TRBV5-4 TGTGCCAGCAGCTCCGTTGGGACAGGCGGTGAAAAACTGTTTTTT CASSSVGTGGEKLFF
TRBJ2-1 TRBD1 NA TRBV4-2 TGTGCCAGCGGGTTACAGGGGGCTAGCAATGAGCAGTTCTTC CASGLQGASNEQFF
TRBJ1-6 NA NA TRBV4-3 TGCGCCAGCAGCCAAGATCGTCCTTTTCCCCTCCACTTT CASSQDRPFPLHF
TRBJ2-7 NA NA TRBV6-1 TGTGCCAGCAGTGAAATCTACGAGCAGTACTTC CASSEIYEQYF
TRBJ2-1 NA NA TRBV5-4 TGTGCCAGCAGCTTGGCCGCTAGCTCCTCGGTCCATGAGCAGTTCTTC CASSLAASSSVHEQFF
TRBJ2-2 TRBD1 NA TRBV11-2 TGTGCCAGCAGCTTAGATCGCAGGGGGACCGGGGAGCTGTTTTTT CASSLDRRGTGELFF
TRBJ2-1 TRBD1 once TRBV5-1 TGCGCCAGCAGTAAACACAACCGGACAGGGGGCAATGAGCAGTTCTTC CASSKHNRTGGNEQFF
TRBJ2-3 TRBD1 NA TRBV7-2 TGTGCCAGCAGCCGGGACAGGGTCGAAGATACGCAGTATTTT CASSRDRVEDTQYF
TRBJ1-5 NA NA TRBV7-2 TGTGCCAGCAGCCATAGACGAGGACAGCCCCAGCATTTT CASSHRRGQPQHF
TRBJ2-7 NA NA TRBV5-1 TGCGCCAGCAGCGGGGGGGCGTCCTCCTACGAGCAGTACTTC CASSGGASSYEQYF
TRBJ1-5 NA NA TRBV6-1 TGTGCCAGCAGGGACGGACGTAGCAATCAGCCCCAGCATTTT CASRDGRSNQPQHF
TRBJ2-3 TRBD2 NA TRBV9 TGTGCCAGCAGCACCCTCGGTGGACGGGGGGGCACAGATACGCAGTATTTT CASSTLGGRGGTDTQYF
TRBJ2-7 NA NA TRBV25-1 TGTGCCAGCAGTCCTTCCTACGAGCAGTACTTC CASSPSYEQYF
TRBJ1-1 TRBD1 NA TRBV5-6 TGTGCCAGCAGCCTGGGGCAGGGGGCGCAAGCTTTCTTT CASSLGQGAQAFF
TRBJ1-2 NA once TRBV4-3 TGCGCCAGCAGCCAAGAAAAGGCGGAGGGTGGCTACACCTTC CASSQEKAEGGYTF
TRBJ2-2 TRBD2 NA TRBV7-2 TGTGCCAGCAGCTCGCGCAGCGGGGGGGCGAACACCGGGGAGCTGTTTTTT CASSSRSGGANTGELFF
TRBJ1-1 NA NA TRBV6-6 TGTGCCAGCAGTTCACACAGGGTAGGTGTGAACACTGAAGCTTTCTTT CASSSHRVGVNTEAFF